Each of the 8 T cell receptor beta chains below was sequenced from the same sample in a study of OX40 agonist ivuxolimab in advanced cancers. Produced via immunoSEQ multiplex PCR; TCRdb's table is partial and in-frame only. The table records roughly 3,000 clones, roughly 72% of them present only once. This sample comprised CD4+ or CD8+ T cells sorted from blood, obtained in a trial of the OX40 agonist ivuxolimab. Every receptor here comes from an adult with an advanced solid tumor such as melanoma, head and neck, liver or kidney cancer.

In this sample, this clone turned up once. The gene calls are TRBV4-2 and TRBJ2-5; 12 nucleotides match TRBD2. Trimming at V came to 1 base and at J to 5 bases, leaving 8 bases not matched to a gene. The length of the CDR3 is 17 residues. Germline values: CDR1 LGHNA, CDR2 YNFKEQ. For the CDR3, the DNA is TGTGCCAGCAGCCAAGCTAGCGGGGGGGCCTTCTACGAGACCCAGTACTTC. It yields the protein CASSQASGGAFYETQYF.

The chain uses TRBV9 and TRBJ2-1; TRBD2 agrees at 11 bases. The V segment lost 4 bases and the J segment 15 bases; nucleotides outside the gene matches: 6. The CDR3 extends over 12 amino acids. In germline, CDR1 is SGDLS, CDR2 YYNGEE. The CDR3 spells CASSFSGGERFF. CDR3 DNA sequence: TGTGCCAGCAGCTTTAGCGGGGGGGAACGGTTCTTC.

This clone was seen once. The J gene is TRBJ1-2, the V gene TRBV6-5; the D is unclear. The V and J ends lost 0 bases and 0 bases respectively, with 11 bases between them. From germline, CDR1 is MNHEY and CDR2 SVGAGI. This CDR3 spans 16 amino acids. The CDR3 is CASSYSWEGTNYGYTF. CDR3 DNA: TGTGCCAGCAGTTACTCGTGGGAGGGTACTAACTATGGCTACACCTTC.

In this sample, this clone turned up once. CDR3: CASSYATGQGAYEQYF. The CDR3 DNA follows: TGTGCCAGCAGTTACGCAACCGGACAGGGGGCATACGAGCAGTACTTC. The chain employs TRBV6-5 and TRBJ2-7, with 11 bases aligning to TRBD1. Germline CDR1 MNHEY, CDR2 SVGAGI. Losses at the gene ends were 2 bases for V and 4 bases for J; bases not matched to a gene: 7. The CDR3 runs to 16 residues.

This clone was detected a few times. This chain links TRBV4-3 with TRBJ2-7, with D perhaps TRBD2 (6 bases). The CDR3 runs 15 residues. Germline lookup yields CDR1 LGHNA and CDR2 YSLEER. Trimming cost V 1 base and J 2 bases, with 12 bases left between them. CDR3 in DNA: TGCGCCAGCAGCCAAGCGGGGGACGGAGCCTACGAGCAGTACTTC. This sequence encodes CASSQAGDGAYEQYF.

The chain is built from TRBV4-1 and TRBJ2-3; 10 nucleotides line up with TRBD2. This CDR3 has 17 amino acids. Germline CDR1 reads MGHRA; CDR2 reads YSYEKL. V shed 4 bases and J 2 bases; nucleotides not matched to a gene: 9. This CDR3 reads CASSPKGGTSDTDTQYF. CDR3 DNA sequence: TGCGCCAGCAGCCCCAAGGGAGGGACTAGCGACACAGATACGCAGTATTTT.

The DNA for the CDR3 is TGCGCCAGCAGCCAAGGGGACAGGGGATTCTACGAGCAGTACTTC. The encoded protein is CASSQGDRGFYEQYF. The chain has TRBV4-3 and TRBJ2-7; 10 bases are a match to TRBD1. CDR3 size: 15 residues. Germline CDR1 and CDR2: LGHNA and YSLEER. Trimming took 1 base from V and 3 from J; bases not matched to a gene: 3.

This sequence joins TRBV9 and TRBJ2-7; D is possibly TRBD1 (6 bases). The CDR3 consists of 15 residues. The V end lost 3 bases, the J end lost 3 bases, and 16 bases lay between the germline ends. Germline CDR1 reads SGDLS; CDR2 reads YYNGEE. The CDR3 protein is CASSATGQSFYEQYF. The CDR3 DNA is TGTGCCAGCAGCGCAACAGGGCAAAGTTTCTACGAGCAGTACTTC.